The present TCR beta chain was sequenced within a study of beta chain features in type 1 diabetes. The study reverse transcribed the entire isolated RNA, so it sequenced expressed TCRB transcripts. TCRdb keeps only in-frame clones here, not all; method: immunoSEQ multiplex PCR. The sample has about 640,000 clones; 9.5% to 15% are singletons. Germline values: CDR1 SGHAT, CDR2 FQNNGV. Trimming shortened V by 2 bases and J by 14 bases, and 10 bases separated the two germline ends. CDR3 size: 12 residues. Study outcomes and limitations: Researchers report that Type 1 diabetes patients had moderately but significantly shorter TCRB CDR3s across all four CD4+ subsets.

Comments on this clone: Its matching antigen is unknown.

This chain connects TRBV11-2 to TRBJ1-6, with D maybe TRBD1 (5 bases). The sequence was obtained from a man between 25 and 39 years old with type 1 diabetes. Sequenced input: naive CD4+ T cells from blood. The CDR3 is CASSLSLGALHF. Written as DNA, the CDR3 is TGTGCCAGCAGCTTAAGCTTAGGGGCCCTCCACTTT.